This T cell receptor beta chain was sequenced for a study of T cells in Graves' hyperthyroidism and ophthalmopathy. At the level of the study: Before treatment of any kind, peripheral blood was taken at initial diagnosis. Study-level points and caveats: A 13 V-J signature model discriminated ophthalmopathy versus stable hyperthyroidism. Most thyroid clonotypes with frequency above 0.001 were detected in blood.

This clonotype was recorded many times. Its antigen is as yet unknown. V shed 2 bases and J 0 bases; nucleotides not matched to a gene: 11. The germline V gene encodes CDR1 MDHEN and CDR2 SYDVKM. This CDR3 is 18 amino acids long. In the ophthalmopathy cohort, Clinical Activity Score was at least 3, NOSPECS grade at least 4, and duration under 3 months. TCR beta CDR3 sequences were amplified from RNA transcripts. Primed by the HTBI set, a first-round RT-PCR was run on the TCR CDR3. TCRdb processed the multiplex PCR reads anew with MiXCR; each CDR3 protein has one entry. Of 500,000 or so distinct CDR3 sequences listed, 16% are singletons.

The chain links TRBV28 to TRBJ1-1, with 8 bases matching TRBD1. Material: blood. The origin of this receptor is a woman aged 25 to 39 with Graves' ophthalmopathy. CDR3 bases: TGTGCCAGCAGTTTACCCCCCAGGGGGCCATCGATGAACACTGAAGCTTTCTTT. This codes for CASSLPPRGPSMNTEAFF.